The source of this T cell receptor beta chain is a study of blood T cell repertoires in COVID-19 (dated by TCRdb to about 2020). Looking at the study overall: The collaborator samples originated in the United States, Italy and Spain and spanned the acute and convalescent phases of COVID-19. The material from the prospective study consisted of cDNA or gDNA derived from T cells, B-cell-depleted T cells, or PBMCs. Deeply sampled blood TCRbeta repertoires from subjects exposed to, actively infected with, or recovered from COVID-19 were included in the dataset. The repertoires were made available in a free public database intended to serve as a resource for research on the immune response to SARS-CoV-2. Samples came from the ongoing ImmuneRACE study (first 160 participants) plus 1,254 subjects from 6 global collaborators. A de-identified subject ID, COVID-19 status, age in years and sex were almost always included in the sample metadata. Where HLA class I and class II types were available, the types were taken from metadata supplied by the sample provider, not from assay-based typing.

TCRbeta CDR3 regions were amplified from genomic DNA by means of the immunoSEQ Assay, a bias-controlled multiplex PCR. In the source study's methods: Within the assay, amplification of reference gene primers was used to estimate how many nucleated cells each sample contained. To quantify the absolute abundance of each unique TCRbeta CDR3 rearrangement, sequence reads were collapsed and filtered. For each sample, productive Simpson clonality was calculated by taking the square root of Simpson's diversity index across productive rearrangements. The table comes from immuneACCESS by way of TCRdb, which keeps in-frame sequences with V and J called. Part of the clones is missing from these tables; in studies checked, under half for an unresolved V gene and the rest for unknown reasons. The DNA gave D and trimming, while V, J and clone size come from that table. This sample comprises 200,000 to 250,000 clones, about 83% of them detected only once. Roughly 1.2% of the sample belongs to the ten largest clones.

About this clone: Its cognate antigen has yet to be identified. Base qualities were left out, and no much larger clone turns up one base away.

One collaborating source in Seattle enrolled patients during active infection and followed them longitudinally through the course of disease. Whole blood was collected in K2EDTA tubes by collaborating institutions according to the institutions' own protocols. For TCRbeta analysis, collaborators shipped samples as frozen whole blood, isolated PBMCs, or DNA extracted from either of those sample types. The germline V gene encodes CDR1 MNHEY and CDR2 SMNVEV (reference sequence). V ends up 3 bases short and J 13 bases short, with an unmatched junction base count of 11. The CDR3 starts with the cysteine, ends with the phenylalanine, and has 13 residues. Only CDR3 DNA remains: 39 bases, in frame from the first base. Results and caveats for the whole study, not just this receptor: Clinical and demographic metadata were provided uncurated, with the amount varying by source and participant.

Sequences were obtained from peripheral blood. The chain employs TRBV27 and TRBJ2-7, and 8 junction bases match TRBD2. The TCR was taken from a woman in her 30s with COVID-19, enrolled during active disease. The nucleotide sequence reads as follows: TGTGCCAGCAGTTTTACCCCAGAGCGGGAGCGCTACTTC. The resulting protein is CASSFTPERERYF.